This paragraph reports one TCR beta chain. TCR beta VDJ and CDR3 were profiled, and genomic DNA was the template. Using its own MiXCR run on the reads, TCRdb lists one record per CDR3 protein. The sample records about 210,000 distinct CDR3 sequences, under 65% being singletons. The J segment lost 2 bases and the V segment lost 4 bases, leaving 9 bases of the junction unmatched. This CDR3 has 16 residues. Germline assignment: CDR1 MGHRA and CDR2 YSYEKL. These data belong to a study of CD8+CD57+ T cells in acquired aplastic anemia. The sequenced sample consisted of sorted CD4+, CD8+, or CD8+CD57+ T cells (not recorded which) from PBMCs. V gene TRBV4-1 combines with J gene TRBJ2-7, with 9 bases identical to TRBD2. The sequence derives from a human donor in good health. The CDR3 nucleotides read TGCGCCAGCAGCCGCGAGGGGCTAGCGGGGCCCTACGAGCAGTACTTC. As protein: CASSREGLAGPYEQYF.